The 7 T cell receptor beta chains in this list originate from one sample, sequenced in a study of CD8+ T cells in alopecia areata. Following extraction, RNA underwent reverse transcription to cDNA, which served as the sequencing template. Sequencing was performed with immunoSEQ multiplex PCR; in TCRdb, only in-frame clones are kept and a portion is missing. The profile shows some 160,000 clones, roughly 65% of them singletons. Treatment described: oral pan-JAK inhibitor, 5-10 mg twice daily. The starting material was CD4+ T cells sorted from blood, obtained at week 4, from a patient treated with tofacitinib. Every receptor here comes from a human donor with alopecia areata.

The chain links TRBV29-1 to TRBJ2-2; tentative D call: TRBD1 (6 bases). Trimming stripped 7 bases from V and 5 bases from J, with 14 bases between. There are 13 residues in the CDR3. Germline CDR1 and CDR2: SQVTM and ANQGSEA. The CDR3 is CSALLGGTGELFF. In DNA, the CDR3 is TGCAGCGCCCTCTTAGGGGGTACCGGGGAGCTGTTTTTT.

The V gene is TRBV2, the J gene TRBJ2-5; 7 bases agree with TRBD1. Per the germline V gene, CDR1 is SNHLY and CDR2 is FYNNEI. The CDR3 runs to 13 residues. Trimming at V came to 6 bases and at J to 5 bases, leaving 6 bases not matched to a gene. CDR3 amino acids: CASSQGVAETQYF. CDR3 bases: TGTGCCAGCAGCCAGGGGGTGGCGGAGACCCAGTACTTC.

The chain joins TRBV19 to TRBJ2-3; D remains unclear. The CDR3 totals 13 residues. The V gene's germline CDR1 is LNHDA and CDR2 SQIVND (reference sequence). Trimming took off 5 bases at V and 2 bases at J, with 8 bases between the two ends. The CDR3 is CASSFSFTDTQYF. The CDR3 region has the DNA TGTGCCAGTAGTTTCAGTTTCACAGATACGCAGTATTTT. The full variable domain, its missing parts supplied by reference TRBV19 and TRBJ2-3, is DGGITQSPKYLFRKEGQNVTLSCEQNLNHDAMYWYRQDPGQGLRLIYYSQIVNDFQKGDIAEGYSVSREKKESFPLTVTSAQKNPTAFYLCASSFSFTDTQYFGPGTRLTVL.

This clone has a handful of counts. CDR3 coding DNA: TGCGCCAGCAGCTTGGGTTTGGGCCCTAGCACCCAGCATTTT. It is translated as CASSLGLGPSTQHF. The chain couples TRBV5-1 to TRBJ1-5; D is uncertain. Trimming pared 0 bases from V and 11 bases from J, leaving 15 bases between. Germline CDR1 reads SGHRS; CDR2 reads YFSETQ. The CDR3 consists of 14 residues.

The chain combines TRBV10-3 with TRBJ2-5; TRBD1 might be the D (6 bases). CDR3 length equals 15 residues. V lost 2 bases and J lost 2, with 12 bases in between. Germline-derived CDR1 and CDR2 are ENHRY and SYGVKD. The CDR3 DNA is TGTGCCATCAGTGAGACCGGGACACTTCAAGAGACCCAGTACTTC. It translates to CAISETGTLQETQYF.

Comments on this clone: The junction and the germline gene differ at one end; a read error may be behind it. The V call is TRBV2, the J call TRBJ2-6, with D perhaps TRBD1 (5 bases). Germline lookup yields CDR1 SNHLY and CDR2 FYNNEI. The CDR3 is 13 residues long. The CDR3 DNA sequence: TGTGCCAGCAACCCCCCTGGGGCCAACGCCCTGACTTTC. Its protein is CASNPPGANALTF.

Here the CDR3 reads CSVRTGPGEKLFF. CDR3 nucleotides: TGCAGCGTTCGAACTGGCCCGGGCGAAAAACTGTTTTTT. The chain carries TRBV29-1 and TRBJ1-4; no reliable D call. Germline V gene lookup returns CDR1 SQVTM and CDR2 ANQGSEA. Trimming cost V 5 bases and J 8 bases, with 15 bases left between them. CDR3 size: 13 residues.